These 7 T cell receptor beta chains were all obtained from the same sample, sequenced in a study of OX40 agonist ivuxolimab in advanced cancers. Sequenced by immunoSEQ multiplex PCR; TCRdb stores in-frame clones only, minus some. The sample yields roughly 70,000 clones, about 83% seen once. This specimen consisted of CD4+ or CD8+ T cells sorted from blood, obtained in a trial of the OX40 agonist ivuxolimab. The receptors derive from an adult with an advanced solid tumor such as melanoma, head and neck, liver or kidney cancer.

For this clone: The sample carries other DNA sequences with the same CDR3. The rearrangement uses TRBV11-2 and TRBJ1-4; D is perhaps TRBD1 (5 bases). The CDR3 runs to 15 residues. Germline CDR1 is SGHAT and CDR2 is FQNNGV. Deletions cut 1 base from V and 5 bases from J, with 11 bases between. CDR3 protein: CASSLGDRDNEKLFF. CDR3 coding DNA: TGTGCCAGCAGCTTAGGCGACCGGGACAATGAAAAACTGTTTTTT.

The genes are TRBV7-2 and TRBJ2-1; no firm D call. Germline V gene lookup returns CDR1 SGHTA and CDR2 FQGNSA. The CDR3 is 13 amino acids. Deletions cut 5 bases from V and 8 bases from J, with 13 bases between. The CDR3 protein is CASSPPRLHEQFF. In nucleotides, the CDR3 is TGTGCCAGCAGCCCCCCCCGGCTGCATGAGCAGTTCTTC.

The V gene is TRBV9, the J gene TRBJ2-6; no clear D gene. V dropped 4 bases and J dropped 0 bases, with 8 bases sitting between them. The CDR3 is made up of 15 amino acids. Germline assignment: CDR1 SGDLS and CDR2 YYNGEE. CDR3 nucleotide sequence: TGTGCCAGCAGCCTCCTCCCCTCTGGGGCCAACGTCCTGACTTTC. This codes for CASSLLPSGANVLTF.

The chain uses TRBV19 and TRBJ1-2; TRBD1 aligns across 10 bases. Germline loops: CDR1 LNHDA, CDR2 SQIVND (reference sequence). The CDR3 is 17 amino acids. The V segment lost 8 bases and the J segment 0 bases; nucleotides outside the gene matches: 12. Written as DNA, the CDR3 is TGTGCCAGTGGAGCCTCGGGACAGGGGTCCTCTAACTATGGCTACACCTTC. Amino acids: CASGASGQGSSNYGYTF.

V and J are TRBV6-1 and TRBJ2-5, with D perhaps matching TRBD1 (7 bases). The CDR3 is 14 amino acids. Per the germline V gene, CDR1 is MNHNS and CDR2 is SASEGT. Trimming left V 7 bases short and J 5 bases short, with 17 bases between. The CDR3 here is CASTTHRGGETQYF. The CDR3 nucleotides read TGTGCCAGCACAACCCACAGGGGAGGCGAGACCCAGTACTTC.

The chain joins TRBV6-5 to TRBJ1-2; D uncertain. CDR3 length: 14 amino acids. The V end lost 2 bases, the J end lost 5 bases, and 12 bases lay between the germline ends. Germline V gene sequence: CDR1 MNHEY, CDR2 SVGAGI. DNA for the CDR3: TGTGCCAGCAGTTACGACGGGAGTGCGTATGGCTACACCTTC. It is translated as CASSYDGSAYGYTF.

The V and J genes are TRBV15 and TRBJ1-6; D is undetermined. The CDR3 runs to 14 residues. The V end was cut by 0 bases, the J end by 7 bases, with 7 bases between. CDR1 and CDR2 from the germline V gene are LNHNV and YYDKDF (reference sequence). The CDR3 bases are TGTGCCACCAGCAGAGATCGCGAAAATTCACCCCTCCACTTT. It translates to CATSRDRENSPLHF.